The 14 T cell receptor beta chains reported below all come from one sample, sequenced in a study of T cells after yellow fever vaccination. MiXCR, run by TCRdb on the 5' RACE reads, gives a single entry per CDR3 protein. This table has approximately 160,000 distinct CDR3 sequences, approximately 10% appearing once. Specimen: CD8+ T cells sorted from PBMCs, collected 45 days after the yellow fever booster vaccination. The receptors derive from a man aged 18 to 29 who received the YFV17D yellow fever vaccine.

This clonotype was counted at least ten times. The chain has TRBV6-2 or TRBV6-3 and TRBJ2-2; a possible D gene is TRBD1 (6 bases). The germline CDR1 and CDR2 sequences are MNHEY and SVGEGT. This CDR3 is built from 16 residues. V lost 2 bases and J lost 7, with 17 bases in between. This CDR3 is CASSYRDTRIRGELFF. The CDR3 nucleotides read TGTGCCAGCAGTTACCGGGACACCCGGATTCGCGGGGAGCTGTTTTTT.

This clonotype was seen more than once but under ten times. The rearrangement joins TRBV29-1 to TRBJ1-2, with D perhaps matching TRBD1 (6 bases). Trimming took 1 base from V and 1 from J, leaving 10 bases between them. Looked up from germline, CDR1 is SQVTM and CDR2 is ANQGSEA. The CDR3 sequence is 14 residues long. The CDR3, as DNA: TGCAGCGTTGAAGTCGGCAGGGGTAACTATGGCTACACCTTC. Translating it yields CSVEVGRGNYGYTF.

The J gene is TRBJ1-6, the V gene TRBV27; TRBD1 is a possible D gene (5 bases). The germline V gene has CDR1 MNHEY and CDR2 SMNVEV (reference sequence). The CDR3 covers 13 residues. The V gene lost 3 bases and the J gene lost 7 bases, with 7 bases spanning the gap. The CDR3 nucleotides read TGTGCCAGCAGTTTCCAGGGAAATTCACCCCTCCACTTT. Translation: CASSFQGNSPLHF.

This clonotype was counted only a few times. The chain has TRBV4-3 and TRBJ2-1; the match to TRBD2 covers 11 bases. The CDR3 loop spans 18 amino acids. CDR1 LGHNA and CDR2 YSLEER come from the germline V gene. The V segment lost 0 bases and the J segment 3 bases; nucleotides outside the gene matches: 7. The CDR3 reads CASSQDIVAGGIYNEQFF. The CDR3 coding sequence is TGCGCCAGCAGCCAAGATATCGTAGCGGGGGGGATCTACAATGAGCAGTTCTTC.

There are a few counts of this clonotype. This sequence joins TRBV6-2 or TRBV6-3 and TRBJ1-1; D perhaps matches TRBD1 (6 bases). The CDR3 is made up of 15 amino acids. Germline V gives CDR1 MNHEY, CDR2 SVGEGT. Deletions cut 6 bases from V and 0 bases from J, with 14 bases between. The CDR3 DNA is TGTGCCAGCAGCCTCATCGGGGGCTTGAACACTGAAGCTTTCTTT. Residues: CASSLIGGLNTEAFF.

This clonotype was seen more than once but under ten times. The chain is built from TRBV6-7 and TRBJ2-7; 9 bases are shared with TRBD1. TRBV6-7 counts as an open reading frame of uncertain function. The CDR3 spans 16 residues. Trimming removed 2 bases from V and 2 bases from J; junction bases left unmatched: 7. CDR3 protein: CASSYVRDRDAYEQYV. CDR3 DNA: TGTGCCAGCAGTTACGTACGGGACAGGGACGCCTACGAGCAGTACGTC.

J is TRBJ2-1 and V is TRBV9; D is perhaps TRBD2 (6 bases). V was cut by 1 base and J by 3 bases, with 11 bases left in between. This CDR3 comprises 15 residues. In germline, CDR1 is SGDLS, CDR2 YYNGEE. Written as DNA, the CDR3 is TGTGCCAGCAGCGTACGAGGAGGGATCTACAATGAGCAGTTCTTC. Residues: CASSVRGGIYNEQFF.

This clonotype occurred a few times. This chain joins TRBV7-9 and TRBJ2-3; D not certain. The ends were cut back, 1 base at V and 2 bases at J, with 13 bases in the middle. This CDR3 region has 16 residues. Germline V lookup: CDR1 SEHNR, CDR2 FQNEAQ (reference sequence). The CDR3 bases are TGTGCCAGCAGCTTAGAAGTTTCACCCTCCACAGATACGCAGTATTTT. Its translation is CASSLEVSPSTDTQYF.

This clonotype was seen a few times. The chain joins TRBV4-2 to TRBJ2-1, with TRBD2 identical over 13 bases. Germline lookup yields CDR1 LGHNA and CDR2 YNFKEQ. V shed 3 bases, J shed 4 bases, and the junction held 3 bases outside the gene matches. The CDR3 has 16 residues. CDR3 in amino acids: CASSQVGLAGYNEQFF. The CDR3 nucleotides are TGTGCCAGCAGCCAGGTGGGACTAGCGGGGTACAATGAGCAGTTCTTC.

The chain joins TRBV5-1 to TRBJ2-1; D remains ambiguous. This CDR3 is 15 amino acids long. Germline V gene sequence: CDR1 SGHRS, CDR2 YFSETQ. V lost 2 bases and J lost 9, with 18 bases in between. CDR3 coding DNA: TGCGCCAGCAGCTTTTTCGTCTTAAATTCCGGTGAGCAGTTCTTC. This codes for CASSFFVLNSGEQFF.

This clonotype was detected ten times or more. The V call is TRBV5-1, the J call TRBJ2-7, with D tentatively TRBD1 (5 bases). Germline assignment: CDR1 SGHRS and CDR2 YFSETQ. The CDR3 spans 12 residues. Trimming cost V 5 bases and J 4 bases, with 10 bases left between them. CDR3 region: CASRAGIYEQYF. DNA for the CDR3: TGCGCCAGCAGGGCAGGGATATACGAGCAGTACTTC.

This clonotype was observed a handful of times. The chain employs TRBV7-8 and TRBJ2-6; perhaps TRBD2 as D (5 bases). V lost 2 bases to trimming and J lost 9 bases, with 17 bases between them. CDR3 size: 16 residues. Germline CDR1 reads SGHVS; CDR2 reads FQNEAQ. Written as DNA, the CDR3 is TGTGCCAGCAGCTTATTTCGCCAGGTGGGAGTCAACGTCCTGACTTTC. Translated: CASSLFRQVGVNVLTF.

There are a few counts of this clonotype. V and J are TRBV7-9 and TRBJ2-7; 8 nucleotides agree with TRBD2. The CDR3 is 13 amino acids. The germline V gene has CDR1 SEHNR and CDR2 FQNEAQ (reference sequence). With 8 bases clipped from V and 6 bases from J, the junction kept 9 bases outside the gene matches. The CDR3 bases are TGTGCCAGCGTACCAGCGGGGGTCGGCGAGCAGTACTTC. Translation gives CASVPAGVGEQYF.

In this sample, this clonotype turned up once. The chain carries TRBV15 and TRBJ1-3; D is uncertain. This CDR3 is built from 13 residues. Deletions cut 3 bases from V and 2 bases from J, with 5 bases between. Germline CDR1 LNHNV, CDR2 YYDKDF (reference sequence). The CDR3 is CATSRATGNTIYF. CDR3 coding DNA: TGTGCCACCAGCAGGGCGACTGGAAACACCATATATTTT.